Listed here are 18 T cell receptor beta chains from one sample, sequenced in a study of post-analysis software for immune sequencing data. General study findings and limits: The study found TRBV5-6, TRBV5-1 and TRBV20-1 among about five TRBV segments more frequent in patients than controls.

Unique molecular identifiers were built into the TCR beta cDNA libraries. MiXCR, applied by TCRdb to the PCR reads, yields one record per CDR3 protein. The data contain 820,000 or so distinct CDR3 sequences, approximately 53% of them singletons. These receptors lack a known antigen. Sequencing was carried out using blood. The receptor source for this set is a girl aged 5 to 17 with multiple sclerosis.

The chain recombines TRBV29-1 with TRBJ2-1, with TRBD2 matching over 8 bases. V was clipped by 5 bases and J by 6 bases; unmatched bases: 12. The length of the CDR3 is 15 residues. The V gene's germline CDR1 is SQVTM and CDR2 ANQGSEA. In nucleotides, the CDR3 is TGCAGCGTTCTAGAACTGGCGGGAGGCCTCAATGAGCAGTTCTTC. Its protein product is CSVLELAGGLNEQFF.

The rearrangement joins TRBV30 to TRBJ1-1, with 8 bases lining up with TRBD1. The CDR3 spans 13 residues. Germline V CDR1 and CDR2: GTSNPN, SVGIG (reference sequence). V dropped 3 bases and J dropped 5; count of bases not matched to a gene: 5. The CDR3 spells CAWRDREVTEAFF. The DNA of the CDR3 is TGTGCCTGGAGGGACAGGGAGGTGACTGAAGCTTTCTTT. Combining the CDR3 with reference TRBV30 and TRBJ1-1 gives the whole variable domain SQTIHQWPATLVQPVGSPLSLECTVEGTSNPNLYWYRQAAGRGLQLLFYSVGIGQISSEVPQNLSASRPQDRQFILSSKKLLLSDSGFYLCAWRDREVTEAFFGQGTRLTVV.

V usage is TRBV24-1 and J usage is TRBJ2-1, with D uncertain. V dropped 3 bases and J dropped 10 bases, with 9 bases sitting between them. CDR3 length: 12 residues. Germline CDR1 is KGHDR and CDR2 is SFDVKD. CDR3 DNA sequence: TGTGCCACCAGTGATAGGCATGGCGAGCAGTTCTTC. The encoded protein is CATSDRHGEQFF.

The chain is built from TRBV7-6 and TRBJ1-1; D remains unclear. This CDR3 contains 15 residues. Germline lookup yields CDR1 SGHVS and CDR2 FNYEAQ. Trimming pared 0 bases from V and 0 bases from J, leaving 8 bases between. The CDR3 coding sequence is TGTGCCAGCAGCTTAGCTGGAGGGCTGAACACTGAAGCTTTCTTT. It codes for CASSLAGGLNTEAFF.

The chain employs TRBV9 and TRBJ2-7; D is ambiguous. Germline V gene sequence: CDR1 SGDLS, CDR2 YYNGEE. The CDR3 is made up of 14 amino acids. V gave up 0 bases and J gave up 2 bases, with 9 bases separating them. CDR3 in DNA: TGTGCCAGCAGCGTAGATGCAGGCACCTACGAGCAGTACTTC. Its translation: CASSVDAGTYEQYF.

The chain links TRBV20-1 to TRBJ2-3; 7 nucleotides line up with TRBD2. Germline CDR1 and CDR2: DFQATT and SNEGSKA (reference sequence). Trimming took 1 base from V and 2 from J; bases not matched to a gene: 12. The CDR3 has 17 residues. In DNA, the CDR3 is TGCAGTGCTAGAGCCGCGGCCCTAGCGGATTTCACAGATACGCAGTATTTT. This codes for CSARAAALADFTDTQYF.

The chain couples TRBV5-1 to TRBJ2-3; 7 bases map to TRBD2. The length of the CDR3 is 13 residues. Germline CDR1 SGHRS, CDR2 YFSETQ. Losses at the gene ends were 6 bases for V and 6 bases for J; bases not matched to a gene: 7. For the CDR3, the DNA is TGCGCCAGCACCGAGGGAGGGCCGGATACGCAGTATTTT. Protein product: CASTEGGPDTQYF.

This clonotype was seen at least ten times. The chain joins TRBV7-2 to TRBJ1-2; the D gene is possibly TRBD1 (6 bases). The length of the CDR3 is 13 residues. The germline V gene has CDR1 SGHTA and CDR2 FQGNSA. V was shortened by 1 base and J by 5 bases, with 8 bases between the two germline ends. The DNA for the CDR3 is TGTGCCAGCAGCTTAGACAGGGAGTATGGCTACACCTTC. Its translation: CASSLDREYGYTF.

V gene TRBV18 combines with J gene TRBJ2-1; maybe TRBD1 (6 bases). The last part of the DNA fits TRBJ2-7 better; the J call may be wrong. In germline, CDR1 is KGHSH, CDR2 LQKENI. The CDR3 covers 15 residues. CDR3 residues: CASSALGHPGNEQYF. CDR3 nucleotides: TGTGCCAGCTCCGCCCTGGGACACCCCGGGAATGAGCAGTACTTC.

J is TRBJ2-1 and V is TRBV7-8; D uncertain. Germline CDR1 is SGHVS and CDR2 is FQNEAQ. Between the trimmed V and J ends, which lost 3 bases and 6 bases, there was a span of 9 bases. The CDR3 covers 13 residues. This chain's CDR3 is CASSFGGVNEQFF. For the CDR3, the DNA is TGTGCCAGCAGCTTCGGCGGAGTCAATGAGCAGTTCTTC.

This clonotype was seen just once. CDR3 coding DNA: TGCAGTGCTAGAGATCGTATAGCGCGAGAGACCCAGTACTTC. Translation: CSARDRIARETQYF. The V and J genes are TRBV20-1 and TRBJ2-5, with D possibly being TRBD2 (5 bases). The germline V gene has CDR1 DFQATT and CDR2 SNEGSKA (reference sequence). The CDR3 runs to 14 residues. Deletions cut 0 bases from V and 4 bases from J, with 12 bases between.

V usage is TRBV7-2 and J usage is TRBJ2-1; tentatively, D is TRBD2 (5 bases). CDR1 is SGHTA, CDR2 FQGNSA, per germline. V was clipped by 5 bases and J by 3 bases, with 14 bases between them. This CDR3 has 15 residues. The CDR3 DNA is TGTGCCAGCAGCAGAGGAGCGGACGGCTACAATGAGCAGTTCTTC. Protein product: CASSRGADGYNEQFF.

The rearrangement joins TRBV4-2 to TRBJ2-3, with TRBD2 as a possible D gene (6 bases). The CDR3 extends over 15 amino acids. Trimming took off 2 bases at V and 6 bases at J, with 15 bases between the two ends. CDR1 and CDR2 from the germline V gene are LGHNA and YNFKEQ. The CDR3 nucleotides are TGTGCCAGCAGCCAAAGGAGGGAGCCATGGGATACGCAGTATTTT. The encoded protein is CASSQRREPWDTQYF.

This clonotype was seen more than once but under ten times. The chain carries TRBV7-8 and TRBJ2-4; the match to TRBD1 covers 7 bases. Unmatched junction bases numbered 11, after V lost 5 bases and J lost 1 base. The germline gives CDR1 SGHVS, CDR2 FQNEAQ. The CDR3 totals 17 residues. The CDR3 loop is CASSARGQVLAKNIQYF. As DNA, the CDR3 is TGTGCCAGCAGCGCCCGTGGACAGGTTTTGGCCAAAAACATTCAGTACTTC.

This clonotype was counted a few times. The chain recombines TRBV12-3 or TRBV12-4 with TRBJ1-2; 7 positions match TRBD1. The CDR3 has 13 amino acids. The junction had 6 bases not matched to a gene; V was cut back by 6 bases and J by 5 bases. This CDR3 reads CASSRGTAYGYTF. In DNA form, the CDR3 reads TGTGCCAGCAGCAGGGGGACAGCGTATGGCTACACCTTC.

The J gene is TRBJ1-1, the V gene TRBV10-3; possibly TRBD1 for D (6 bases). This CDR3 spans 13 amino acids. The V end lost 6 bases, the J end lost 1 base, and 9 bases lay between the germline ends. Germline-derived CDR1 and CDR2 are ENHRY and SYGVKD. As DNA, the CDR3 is TGTGCCATCAGCCTGGGACAGAACACTGAAGCTTTCTTT. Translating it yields CAISLGQNTEAFF.

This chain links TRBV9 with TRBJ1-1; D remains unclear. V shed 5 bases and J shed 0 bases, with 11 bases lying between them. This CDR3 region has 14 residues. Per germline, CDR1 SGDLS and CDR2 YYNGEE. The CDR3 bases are TGTGCCAGCAGTCCAACGGGCATGAACACTGAAGCTTTCTTT. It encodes CASSPTGMNTEAFF. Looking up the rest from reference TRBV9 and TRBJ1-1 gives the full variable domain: DSGVTQTPKHLITATGQRVTLRCSPRSGDLSVYWYQQSLDQGLQFLIQYYNGEERAKGNILERFSAQQFPDLHSELNLSSLELGDSALYFCASSPTGMNTEAFFGQGTRLTVV.

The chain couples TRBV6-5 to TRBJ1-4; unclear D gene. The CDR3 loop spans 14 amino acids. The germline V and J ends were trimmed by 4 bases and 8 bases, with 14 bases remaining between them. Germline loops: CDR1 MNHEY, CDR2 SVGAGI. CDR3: CASSSAFVREKLFF. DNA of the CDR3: TGTGCCAGCAGTTCGGCCTTTGTGAGAGAAAAACTGTTTTTT.